The present T cell receptor (beta chain) was sequenced within a study of Graves' ophthalmopathy and Graves' hyperthyroidism. Study observations and caveats: Predictions made by the model for ophthalmopathy progression reached under 71% sensitivity and approximately 78% specificity.

Transcripts of RNA were the source for amplifying TCR beta CDR3 regions. The first-round RT-PCR employed HTBI primers together with the Qiagen OneStep RT-PCR kit. A multiplex PCR was then performed as the second round. TCRdb re-called the multiplex PCR reads through MiXCR, storing one row per CDR3 protein. The table lists about 220,000 distinct CDR3 sequences, roughly 21% of them singletons. V lost 6 bases, J lost 10 bases, and 12 bases lay in between. The CDR3 extends over 11 amino acids. The germline V gene has CDR1 MNHNS and CDR2 SASEGT. This clonotype was seen many times. What it binds is not known.

The sequence was collected from a woman aged 50 to 60 with Graves' ophthalmopathy. The chain links TRBV6-1 to TRBJ1-2; the D gene is possibly TRBD1 (6 bases). The specimen sequenced was peripheral blood. The CDR3 nucleotides read TGTGCCAGCAGCCAATGGGGGCACTACACCTTC. This encodes CASSQWGHYTF.